Listed below are T cell receptor beta chains from one sample, sequenced in a study of blood T cell repertoires in COVID-19. This table comes from immunoSEQ multiplex PCR, and its TCRdb copy is limited to in-frame clones, with some not included. The repertoire includes over 150,000 clones, 80% to 85% of them detected once, and less than 9.5% sits in the top ten. The sample taken for sequencing was PBMCs or T cells enriched from blood (not recorded which). These receptors all come from a man aged 35 to 55 who had recovered from COVID-19. The CDR3 runs from the conserved cysteine through the conserved F or W. D genes are given only for firm matches. Expanded clones get a size class; other rows say once, few or many, or leave the size out.

V gene	clone size	J gene	D gene	CDR3 protein	CDR3 DNA
TRBV5-1	.	TRBJ1-1	.	CASSPGENTEAFF	TGCGCCAGCAGCCCCGGTGAGAACACTGAAGCTTTCTTT
TRBV6-5	.	TRBJ1-2	TRBD1	CASSYVDGTGTYGYTF	TGTGCCAGCAGTTACGTAGACGGGACAGGGACCTATGGCTACACCTTC
TRBV6-4	.	TRBJ2-5	.	CASSMTDQETQYF	TGTGCCAGCAGTATGACAGACCAAGAGACCCAGTACTTC
TRBV6-2/TRBV6-3	once	TRBJ1-2	TRBD1	CASSLGQGNYGYTF	TGTGCCAGCAGTCTTGGACAGGGAAACTATGGCTACACCTTC
TRBV4-1	.	TRBJ1-1	TRBD1	CASSQASQGSEAFF	TGCGCCAGCAGCCAAGCCTCACAGGGGAGTGAAGCTTTCTTT
TRBV9	.	TRBJ2-7	TRBD2	CASSGGLAGDYEQYF	TGTGCCAGCAGCGGGGGACTAGCGGGGGACTACGAGCAGTACTTC
TRBV7-9	.	TRBJ1-6	.	CASSPRGREFSPLHF	TGTGCCAGCAGCCCCAGGGGACGGGAATTTTCACCCCTCCACTTT
TRBV6-2/TRBV6-3	.	TRBJ2-3	.	CASSAGSGERTDTQYF	TGTGCCAGCAGTGCCGGGTCGGGGGAGAGGACAGATACGCAGTATTTT
TRBV4-3	.	TRBJ2-5	TRBD1	CASSQRQGASETQYF	TGCGCCAGCAGCCAAAGACAGGGGGCTTCAGAGACCCAGTACTTC
TRBV5-1	.	TRBJ1-4	TRBD1	CASSVTTGLGEKLFF	TGCGCCAGCAGCGTAACGACAGGGTTAGGAGAAAAACTGTTTTTT
TRBV24-1	once	TRBJ2-2	.	CATSDLFTGTGELFF	TGTGCCACCAGTGATTTATTTACGGGAACCGGGGAGCTGTTTTTT
TRBV7-9	.	TRBJ1-2	TRBD1	CASSPPARGQGGYTF	TGTGCCAGCAGCCCGCCGGCTAGGGGGCAAGGTGGCTACACCTTC
TRBV7-9	few	TRBJ1-1	.	CASYSPGDTEAFF	TGTGCCAGTTACTCCCCGGGTGACACTGAAGCTTTCTTT
TRBV11-2	.	TRBJ2-7	TRBD1	CASSPGTGGPYEQYF	TGTGCCAGCAGCCCGGGGACAGGGGGACCCTACGAGCAGTACTTC
TRBV2	.	TRBJ2-2	.	CASSVEGGPNGGELFF	TGTGCCAGCAGTGTGGAGGGGGGGCCGAATGGCGGGGAGCTGTTTTTT
TRBV19	.	TRBJ2-1	TRBD2	CAISRGALPYNEQFF	TGTGCCATATCGCGGGGGGCCCTTCCCTACAATGAGCAGTTCTTC
TRBV4-2	.	TRBJ2-7	TRBD2	CASSPFSLREGTYEQYF	TGTGCCAGCAGCCCGTTTTCTCTCAGGGAGGGGACCTACGAGCAGTACTTC
TRBV6-1	few	TRBJ1-6	.	CASSELTGRDSPLHF	TGTGCCAGCAGTGAGTTAACAGGGCGGGATTCACCCCTCCACTTT
TRBV4-1	.	TRBJ1-4	.	CASSQAPQGSVREKLFF	TGCGCCAGCAGCCAGGCACCCCAGGGTTCGGTTCGAGAAAAACTGTTTTTT
TRBV27	.	TRBJ1-5	TRBD1	CASSLGTGGNQPQHF	TGTGCCAGCAGTTTAGGGACAGGGGGCAATCAGCCCCAGCATTTT
TRBV5-1	.	TRBJ2-1	TRBD1	CASSLVGTGSGNEQFF	TGCGCCAGCAGCTTGGTCGGGACAGGGTCGGGAAATGAGCAGTTCTTC
TRBV7-9	.	TRBJ1-1	.	CASSQKGATEAFF	TGTGCCAGCAGCCAAAAAGGGGCCACTGAAGCTTTCTTT
TRBV7-6	.	TRBJ1-3	TRBD1	CASSLLPPGQGSSGNTIYF	TGTGCCAGCAGCTTACTCCCTCCGGGACAGGGGTCCTCTGGAAACACCATATATTTT
TRBV3-1/TRBV3-2	.	TRBJ2-3	TRBD1	CASSQGQGHTDTQYF	TGTGCCAGCAGCCAAGGACAGGGACACACAGATACGCAGTATTTT
TRBV12-3/TRBV12-4	.	TRBJ1-6	.	CASSFRNSPLHF	TGTGCCAGCAGTTTCCGTAATTCACCCCTCCACTTT
TRBV11-1	.	TRBJ1-1	TRBD1	CASSLEGGTGTEAFF	TGTGCCAGCAGCTTAGAAGGGGGCACGGGCACTGAAGCTTTCTTT
TRBV12-3/TRBV12-4	.	TRBJ1-6	.	CASRGFRDSPLHF	TGTGCCAGCCGGGGGTTTCGGGATTCACCCCTCCACTTT
TRBV29-1	.	TRBJ2-1	.	CSVTLTYNEQFF	TGCAGCGTTACTCTGACCTACAATGAGCAGTTCTTC
TRBV5-1	.	TRBJ2-2	TRBD2	CASSSDGRSTGELFF	TGCGCCAGCAGCTCGGACGGGAGGAGCACCGGGGAGCTGTTTTTT
TRBV3-1/TRBV3-2	.	TRBJ1-1	TRBD1	CASSQHRDRNTEAFF	TGTGCCAGCAGCCAACACCGGGACAGGAACACTGAAGCTTTCTTT
TRBV28	.	TRBJ1-6	.	CASWGGSYNSPLHF	TGTGCCAGTTGGGGGGGGTCCTATAATTCACCCCTCCACTTT
TRBV19	.	TRBJ1-1	TRBD1	CASRTGGTNTEAFF	TGTGCCAGTAGGACAGGGGGGACGAACACTGAAGCTTTCTTT
TRBV6-4	few	TRBJ1-1	.	CASSDRGNTEAFF	TGTGCCAGCAGTGACAGGGGGAACACTGAAGCTTTCTTT
TRBV10-3	once	TRBJ1-5	.	CAISEKGGRQQPQHF	TGTGCCATCAGTGAGAAGGGCGGGCGGCAGCAGCCCCAGCATTTT
TRBV2	.	TRBJ1-5	TRBD1	CACIGQAGQPQHF	TGTGCCTGCATTGGACAGGCCGGACAGCCCCAGCATTTT
TRBV5-5	.	TRBJ1-2	.	CASSLPQGGGYTF	TGTGCCAGCAGCTTGCCACAGGGCGGGGGCTACACCTTC